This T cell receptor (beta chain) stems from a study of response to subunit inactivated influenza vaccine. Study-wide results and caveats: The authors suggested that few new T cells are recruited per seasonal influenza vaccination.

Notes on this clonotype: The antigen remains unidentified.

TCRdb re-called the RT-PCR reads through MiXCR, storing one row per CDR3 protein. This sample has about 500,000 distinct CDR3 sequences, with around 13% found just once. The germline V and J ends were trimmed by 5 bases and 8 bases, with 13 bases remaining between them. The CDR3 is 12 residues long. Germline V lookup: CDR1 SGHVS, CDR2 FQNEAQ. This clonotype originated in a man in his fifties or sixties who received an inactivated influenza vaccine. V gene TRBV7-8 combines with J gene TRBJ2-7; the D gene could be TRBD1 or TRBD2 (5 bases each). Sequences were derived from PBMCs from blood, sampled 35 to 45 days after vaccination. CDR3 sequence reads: CASSPPLGQQYF. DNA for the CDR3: TGTGCCAGCAGCCCGCCCCTGGGACAGCAGTACTTC. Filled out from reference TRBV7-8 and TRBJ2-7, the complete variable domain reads GAGVSQSPRYKVAKRGQDVALRCDPISGHVSLFWYQQALGQGPEFLTYFQNEAQLDKSGLPSDRFFAERPEGSVSTLKIQRTQQEDSAVYLCASSPPLGQQYFGPGTRLTVT.